The clone carrying this T cell receptor beta chain was picked up one time. Its antigen is not identified. This record comes from a study of CD8 T cells in ankylosing spondylitis. A single record per CDR3 protein comes from TCRdb applying MiXCR to the 5' RACE reads. The data show 700,000 or so distinct CDR3 sequences, with roughly 19% seen just once and over 15% held by the top ten. Study outcomes and limitations: Disease-associated clones were reportedly significantly overrepresented in matched ankylosing spondylitis synovial fluid. Ankylosing spondylitis blood appeared to be characterized by a TCR beta motif of roughly eight highly homologous variants. Earlier studies detected some motif variants in reactive arthritis synovial fluid and blood.

V dropped 0 bases and J dropped 0 bases, with 9 bases sitting between them. The CDR3 loop spans 15 amino acids. Germline V gene sequence: CDR1 MNHEY, CDR2 SVGAGI. The chain joins TRBV6-5 to TRBJ2-7, with unresolved D. This sequence originates from a male donor with ankylosing spondylitis. The sample was blood, either unsorted or a sorted T cell fraction (not recorded which). The CDR3, as DNA: TGTGCCAGCAGTTACTCGGCGGTGAGCTCCTACGAGCAGTACTTC. Protein sequence: CASSYSAVSSYEQYF.